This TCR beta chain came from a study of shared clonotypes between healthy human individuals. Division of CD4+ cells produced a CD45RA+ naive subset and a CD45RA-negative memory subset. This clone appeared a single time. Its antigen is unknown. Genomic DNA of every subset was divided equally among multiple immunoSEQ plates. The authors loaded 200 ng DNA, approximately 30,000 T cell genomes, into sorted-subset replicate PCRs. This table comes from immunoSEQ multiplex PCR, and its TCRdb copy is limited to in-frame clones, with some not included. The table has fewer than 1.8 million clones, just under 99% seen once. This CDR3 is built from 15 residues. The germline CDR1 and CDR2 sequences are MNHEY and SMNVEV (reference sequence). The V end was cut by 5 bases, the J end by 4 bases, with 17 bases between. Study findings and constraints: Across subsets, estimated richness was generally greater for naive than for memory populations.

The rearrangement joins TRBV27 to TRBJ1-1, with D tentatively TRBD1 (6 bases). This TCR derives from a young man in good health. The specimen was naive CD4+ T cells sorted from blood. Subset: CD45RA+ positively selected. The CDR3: CASSPVRGGSTEAFF. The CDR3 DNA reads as TGTGCCAGCAGTCCCGTCAGGGGTGGTAGCACTGAAGCTTTCTTT.